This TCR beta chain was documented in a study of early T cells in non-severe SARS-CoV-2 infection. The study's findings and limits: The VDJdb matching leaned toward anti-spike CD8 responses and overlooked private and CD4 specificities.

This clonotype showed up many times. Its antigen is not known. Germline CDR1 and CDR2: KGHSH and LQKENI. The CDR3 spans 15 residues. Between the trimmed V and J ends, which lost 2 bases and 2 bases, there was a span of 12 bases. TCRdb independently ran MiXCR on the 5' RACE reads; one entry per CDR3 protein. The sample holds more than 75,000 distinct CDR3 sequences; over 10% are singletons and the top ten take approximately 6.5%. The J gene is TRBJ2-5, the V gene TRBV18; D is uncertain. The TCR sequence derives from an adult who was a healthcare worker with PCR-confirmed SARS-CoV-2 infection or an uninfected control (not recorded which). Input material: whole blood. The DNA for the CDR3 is TGTGCCAGCTCACCAAGTCCCCCAGGACAAGAGACCCAGTACTTC. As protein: CASSPSPPGQETQYF.